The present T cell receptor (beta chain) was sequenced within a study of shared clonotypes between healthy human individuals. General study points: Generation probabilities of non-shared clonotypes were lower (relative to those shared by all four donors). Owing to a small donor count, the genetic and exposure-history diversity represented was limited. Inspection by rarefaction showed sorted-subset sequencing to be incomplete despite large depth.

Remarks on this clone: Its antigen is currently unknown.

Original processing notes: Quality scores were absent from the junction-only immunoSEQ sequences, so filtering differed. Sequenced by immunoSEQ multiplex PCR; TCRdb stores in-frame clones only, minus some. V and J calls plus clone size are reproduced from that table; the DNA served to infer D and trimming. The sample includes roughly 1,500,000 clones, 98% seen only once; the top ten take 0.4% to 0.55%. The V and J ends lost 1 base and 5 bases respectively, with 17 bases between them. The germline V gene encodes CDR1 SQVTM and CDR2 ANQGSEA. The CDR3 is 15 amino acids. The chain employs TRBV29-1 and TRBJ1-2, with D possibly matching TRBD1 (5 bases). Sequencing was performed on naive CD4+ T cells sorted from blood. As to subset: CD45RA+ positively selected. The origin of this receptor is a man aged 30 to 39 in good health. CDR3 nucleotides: TGCAGCGTTGAAGGTGGAGGGGCGCTAGCTTATGGCTACACCTTC. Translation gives CSVEGGGALAYGYTF.